This T cell receptor (beta chain) was recorded in a study of CD8 T cells in ankylosing spondylitis. The study, taken as a whole, reports: Reported data indicate significant enrichment of disease-linked clones within matched ankylosing spondylitis synovial fluid. Several highly homologous variants made up a TCR beta motif that seemed to typify ankylosing spondylitis blood.

This clonotype came up a few times. Its antigen is still unknown. The length of the CDR3 is 15 residues. CDR1 and CDR2 from the germline V gene are SGHTA and FQGNSA. V was cut by 4 bases and J by 6 bases, with 16 bases left in between. Quantitative barcoded 5'-RACE was used to prepare TCR beta libraries. One entry per CDR3 protein, called by TCRdb with MiXCR from the 5' RACE reads. There are a few hundred thousand distinct CDR3 sequences in the sample; around 24% occur only once, and roughly 16% lies in the top ten. The sequence was collected from a male donor with ankylosing spondylitis. What was sequenced was blood, either unsorted or a sorted T cell fraction (not recorded which). The chain has TRBV7-2 and TRBJ2-4, with a possible D match to TRBD2 (7 bases). The CDR3 is CASSYGGAKANIQYF. Here the CDR3 DNA reads TGTGCCAGCAGCTATGGGGGGGCTAAAGCAAACATTCAGTACTTC.